This TCR beta chain was documented in a study of blood T cell repertoires in COVID-19. As for the study in general: Samples of COVID-19 (acute and convalescent) were obtained from the United States, Italy and Spain.

This CDR3 has 11 amino acids. V was trimmed by 5 bases and J by 5 bases, leaving 7 bases between them. Germline CDR1 LGHDT, CDR2 YNNKEL (reference sequence). Produced via immunoSEQ multiplex PCR; TCRdb's table is partial and in-frame only. The sample records under 250,000 clones, around 82% being singletons. J is TRBJ2-7 and V is TRBV3-1 (or the pseudogene TRBV3-2); D not certain. The sequenced sample was peripheral blood. The origin of this receptor is a woman aged 40 to 49 with active or convalescent COVID-19. CDR3: CASSISNEQYF. CDR3 nucleotide sequence: TGTGCCAGCAGCATCTCTAACGAGCAGTACTTC.